This T cell receptor (beta chain) comes out of a study of HIV-infected patients and healthy controls. Roughly three months, about 14 weeks, into antiretroviral therapy, follow-up blood was collected. Whole blood was used without fractionation, so all unsorted peripheral T cells were included. Regarding the study as a whole: The authors saw processing only sixteen HIV-infected individuals as a major limitation on generality. Untreated HIV+ repertoires had roughly threefold fewer distinct CDR3s and lower Shannon diversity than healthy controls.

Many counts were recorded for this clonotype. Its cognate antigen is unknown. In germline, CDR1 is SQVTM, CDR2 ANQGSEA. J was trimmed by 4 bases and V by 7 bases; bases with no gene match: 6. This CDR3 spans 13 amino acids. About 450 ng RNA was reverse transcribed with alpha and beta constant-region primers. Separate chain-specific third strand synthesis with multiplexing indices produced the alpha and beta libraries. TCRdb ran MiXCR on the 5' RACE reads and lists one entry per CDR3 protein. The sample has about 10,000 distinct CDR3 sequences, 5.5% to 7% seen once; the top ten hold over 25%. Sequencing used blood, obtained during antiretroviral therapy. This rearrangement joins TRBV29-1 to TRBJ2-5; 10 positions match TRBD2. The receptor was isolated from an adult with HIV infection. The donor label of this sample is uncertain. The CDR3 DNA sequence: TGCAGCGCCGAGGCTAGCGGGAGAGAGACCCAGTACTTC. This sequence encodes CSAEASGRETQYF.